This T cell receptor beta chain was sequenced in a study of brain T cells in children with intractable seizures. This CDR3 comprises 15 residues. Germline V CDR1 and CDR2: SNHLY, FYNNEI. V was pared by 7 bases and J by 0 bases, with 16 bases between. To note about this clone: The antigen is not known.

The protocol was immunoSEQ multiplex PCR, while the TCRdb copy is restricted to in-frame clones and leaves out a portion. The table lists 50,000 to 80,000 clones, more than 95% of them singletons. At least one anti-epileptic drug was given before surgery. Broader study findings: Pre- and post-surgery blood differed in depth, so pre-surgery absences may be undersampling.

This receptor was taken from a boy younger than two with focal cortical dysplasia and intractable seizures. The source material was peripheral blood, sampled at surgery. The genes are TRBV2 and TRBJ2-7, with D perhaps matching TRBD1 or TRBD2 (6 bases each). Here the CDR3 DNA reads TGTGCCAGCACCGACGGGGGCCCTAGCTCCTACGAGCAGTACTTC. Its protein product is CASTDGGPSSYEQYF.